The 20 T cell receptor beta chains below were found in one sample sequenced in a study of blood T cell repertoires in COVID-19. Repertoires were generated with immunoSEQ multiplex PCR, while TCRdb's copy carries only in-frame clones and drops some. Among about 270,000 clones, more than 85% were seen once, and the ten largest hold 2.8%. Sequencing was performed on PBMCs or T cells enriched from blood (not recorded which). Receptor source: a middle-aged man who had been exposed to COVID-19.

CDR3 in DNA: TGTGCCTCAGGGGACGAGCAGTACTTC. It encodes CASGDEQYF. The chain uses TRBV28 and TRBJ2-7; possibly TRBD1 for D (6 bases). The germline V gene has CDR1 MDHEN and CDR2 SYDVKM. Trimming removed 11 bases at V and 5 bases at J, with 7 bases between. This CDR3 has 9 amino acids.

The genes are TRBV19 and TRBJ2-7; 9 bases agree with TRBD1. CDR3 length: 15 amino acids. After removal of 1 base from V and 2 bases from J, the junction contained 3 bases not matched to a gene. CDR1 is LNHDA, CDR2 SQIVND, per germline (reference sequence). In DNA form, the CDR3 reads TGTGCCAGTAGTATAGTGGGACAGGGAGCCTACGAGCAGTACTTC. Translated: CASSIVGQGAYEQYF.

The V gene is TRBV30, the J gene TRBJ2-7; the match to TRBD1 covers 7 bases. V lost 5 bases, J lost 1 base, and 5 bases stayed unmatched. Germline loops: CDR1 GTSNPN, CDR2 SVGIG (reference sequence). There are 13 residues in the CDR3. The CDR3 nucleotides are TGTGCCTGGGGAAGGGGGCCTTCCTACGAGCAGTACTTC. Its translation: CAWGRGPSYEQYF.

The CDR3 DNA is TGTGCCAGCAGCTCGGGGTCCTCTGGAAACACCATATATTTT. Its translation: CASSSGSSGNTIYF. This sequence joins TRBV9 and TRBJ1-3; D is ambiguous. Trimming left V 4 bases short and J 0 bases short, with 8 bases between. This CDR3 spans 14 amino acids. Germline loops: CDR1 SGDLS, CDR2 YYNGEE.

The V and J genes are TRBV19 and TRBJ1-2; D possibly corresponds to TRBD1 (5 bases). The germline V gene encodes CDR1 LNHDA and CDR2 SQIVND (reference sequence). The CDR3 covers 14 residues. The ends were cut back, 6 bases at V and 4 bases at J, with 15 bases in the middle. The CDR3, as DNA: TGTGCCAGTAGGTCCTCCCGGGGGGTCTATGGCTACACCTTC. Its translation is CASRSSRGVYGYTF.

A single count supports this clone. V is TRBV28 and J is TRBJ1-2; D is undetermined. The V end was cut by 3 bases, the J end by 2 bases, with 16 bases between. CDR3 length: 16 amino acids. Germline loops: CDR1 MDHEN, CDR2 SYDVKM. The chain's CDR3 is CASSFGGIGFNYGYTF. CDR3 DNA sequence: TGTGCCAGCAGTTTTGGAGGGATAGGTTTCAACTATGGCTACACCTTC.

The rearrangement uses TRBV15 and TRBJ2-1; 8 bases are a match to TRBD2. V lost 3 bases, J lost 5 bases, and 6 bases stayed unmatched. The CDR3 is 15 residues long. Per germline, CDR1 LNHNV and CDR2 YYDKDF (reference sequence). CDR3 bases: TGTGCCACCAGCAGGCGAGCGGGAGTCAACAATGAGCAGTTCTTC. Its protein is CATSRRAGVNNEQFF.

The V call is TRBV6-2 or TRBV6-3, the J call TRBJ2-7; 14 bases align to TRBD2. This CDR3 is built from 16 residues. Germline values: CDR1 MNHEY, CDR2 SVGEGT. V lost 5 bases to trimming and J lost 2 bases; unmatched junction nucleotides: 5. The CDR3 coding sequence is TGTGCCAGCAGTGGGACTAGCGGGAGTGGGGCCTACGAGCAGTACTTC. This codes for CASSGTSGSGAYEQYF.

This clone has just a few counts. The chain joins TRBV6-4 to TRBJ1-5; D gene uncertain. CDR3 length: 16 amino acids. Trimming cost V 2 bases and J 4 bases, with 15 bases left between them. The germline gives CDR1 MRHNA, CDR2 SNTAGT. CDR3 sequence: CASSDQEKVPNQPQHF. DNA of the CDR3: TGTGCCAGCAGTGACCAGGAAAAAGTACCAAATCAGCCCCAGCATTTT.

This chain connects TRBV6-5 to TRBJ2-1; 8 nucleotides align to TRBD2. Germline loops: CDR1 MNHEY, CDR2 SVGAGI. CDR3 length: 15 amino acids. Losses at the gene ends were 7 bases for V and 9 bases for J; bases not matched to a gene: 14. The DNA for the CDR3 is TGTGCCAGCACCCCGCTAGCGGGCCCGGGGTCTGAGCAGTTCTTC. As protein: CASTPLAGPGSEQFF.

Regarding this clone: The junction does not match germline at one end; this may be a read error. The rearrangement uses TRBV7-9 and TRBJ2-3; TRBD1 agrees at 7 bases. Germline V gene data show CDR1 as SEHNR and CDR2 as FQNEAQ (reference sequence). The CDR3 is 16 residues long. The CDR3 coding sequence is TGTGCCAGCAACTTAAAGGGGGCGTCTAGCACAGATACGCAGTATTTT. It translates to CASNLKGASSTDTQYF.

CDR3 region: CASSLAEMQGQFF. CDR3 coding DNA: TGTGCCAGCAGCTTAGCGGAGATGCAGGGACAGTTCTTC. The chain carries TRBV7-2 and TRBJ2-1; D might be TRBD1 (5 bases). CDR3 length: 13 amino acids. Looked up from germline, CDR1 is SGHTA and CDR2 is FQGNSA. V was trimmed by 0 bases and J by 13 bases, leaving 13 bases between them.

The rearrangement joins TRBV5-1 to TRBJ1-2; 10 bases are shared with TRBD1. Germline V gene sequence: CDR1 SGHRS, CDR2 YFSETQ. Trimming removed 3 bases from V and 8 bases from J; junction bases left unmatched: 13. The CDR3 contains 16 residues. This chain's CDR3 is CASSSGSGQGVRGYTF. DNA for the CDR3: TGCGCCAGCAGCTCGGGTTCCGGACAGGGGGTGCGGGGCTACACCTTC.

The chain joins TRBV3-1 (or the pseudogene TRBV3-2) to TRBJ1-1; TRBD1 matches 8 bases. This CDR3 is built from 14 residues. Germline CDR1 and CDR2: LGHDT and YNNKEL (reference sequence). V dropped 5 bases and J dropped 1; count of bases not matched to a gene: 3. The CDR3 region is CASSEGQENTEAFF. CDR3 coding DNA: TGTGCCAGCAGCGAGGGACAGGAGAACACTGAAGCTTTCTTT.

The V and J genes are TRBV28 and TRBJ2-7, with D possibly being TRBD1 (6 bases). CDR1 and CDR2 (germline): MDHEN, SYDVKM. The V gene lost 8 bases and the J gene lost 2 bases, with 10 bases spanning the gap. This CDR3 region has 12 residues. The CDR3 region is CASSQGPYEQYF. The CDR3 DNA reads TGTGCCAGCTCACAGGGACCCTACGAGCAGTACTTC. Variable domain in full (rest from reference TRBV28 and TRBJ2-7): DVKVTQSSRYLVKRTGEKVFLECVQDMDHENMFWYRQDPGLGLRLIYFSYDVKMKEKGDIPEGYSVSREKKERFSLILESASTNQTSMYLCASSQGPYEQYFGPGTRLTVT.

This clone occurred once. CDR3 coding DNA: TGTGCCTGGAGTACAGGGACAGGTTTTCAGCCCCAGCATTTT. Its protein product is CAWSTGTGFQPQHF. The chain employs TRBV30 and TRBJ1-5; TRBD1 matches 8 bases. J gave up 6 bases and V 2 bases, and 6 bases lay outside the gene matches. CDR1 is GTSNPN, CDR2 SVGIG, per germline (reference sequence). The CDR3 totals 14 residues.

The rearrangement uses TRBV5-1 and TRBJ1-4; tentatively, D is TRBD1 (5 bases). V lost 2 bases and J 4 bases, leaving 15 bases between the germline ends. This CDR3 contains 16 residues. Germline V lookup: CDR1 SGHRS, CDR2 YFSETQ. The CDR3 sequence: CASSFISQGDNEKLFF. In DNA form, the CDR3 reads TGCGCCAGCAGCTTCATTTCCCAGGGCGATAATGAAAAACTGTTTTTT. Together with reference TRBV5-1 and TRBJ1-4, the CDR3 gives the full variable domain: KAGVTQTPRYLIKTRGQQVTLSCSPISGHRSVSWYQQTPGQGLQFLFEYFSETQRNKGNFPGRFSGRQFSNSRSEMNVSTLELGDSALYLCASSFISQGDNEKLFFGSGTQLSVL.

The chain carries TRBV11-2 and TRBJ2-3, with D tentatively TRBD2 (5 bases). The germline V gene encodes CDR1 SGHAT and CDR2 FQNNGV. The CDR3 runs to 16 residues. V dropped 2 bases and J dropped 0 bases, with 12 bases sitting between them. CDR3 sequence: CASSLRLSSSTDTQYF. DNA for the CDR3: TGTGCCAGCAGCTTAAGACTATCATCTAGCACAGATACGCAGTATTTT.

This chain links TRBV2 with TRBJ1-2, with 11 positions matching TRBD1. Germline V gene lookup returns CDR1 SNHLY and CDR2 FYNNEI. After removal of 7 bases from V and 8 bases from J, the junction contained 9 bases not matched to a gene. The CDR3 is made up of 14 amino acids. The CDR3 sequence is CASMDRGLVLGYTF. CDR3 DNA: TGTGCCAGCATGGACAGGGGGCTGGTCTTAGGCTACACCTTC.

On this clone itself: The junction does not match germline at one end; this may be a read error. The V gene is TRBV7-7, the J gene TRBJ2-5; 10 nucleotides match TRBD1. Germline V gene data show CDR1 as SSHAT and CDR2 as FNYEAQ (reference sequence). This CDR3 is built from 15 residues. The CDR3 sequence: CASSPDRGQQETQYF. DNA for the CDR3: TGTGCTAGCAGCCCAGACAGGGGGCAACAAGAGACCCAGTACTTC. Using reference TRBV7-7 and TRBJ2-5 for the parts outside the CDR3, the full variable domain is GAGVSQSPRYKVTKRGQDVTLRCDPISSHATLYWYQQALGQGPEFLTYFNYEAQPDKSGLPSDRFSAERPEGSISTLTIQRTEQRDSAMYRCASSPDRGQQETQYFGPGTRLLVL.